Following are 20 T cell receptor beta chains from one sample sequenced in a study of post-analysis software for immune sequencing data. Study findings and constraints: Included in a set of roughly five TRBV segments more frequent in patients than controls were TRBV5-6, TRBV5-1 and TRBV20-1.

cDNA libraries of TCR beta carried unique molecular identifiers. TCRdb analysed the PCR reads with MiXCR anew, one entry per CDR3 protein. The top ten clones hold about 12% of a sample with a few hundred thousand distinct CDR3 sequences, roughly 45% of them seen once. For these TCRs, the target antigens are not known. Source material: blood. The receptor source for this set is a girl under 18 with multiple sclerosis.

The rearrangement links TRBV27 to TRBJ2-5; no reliable D call. V lost 7 bases to trimming and J lost 11 bases, with 20 bases between them. Per the germline V gene, CDR1 is MNHEY and CDR2 is SMNVEV (reference sequence). The CDR3 extends over 13 amino acids. The CDR3 coding sequence is TGTGCCAGCATCGGCGGAAGCTCCTACAAGCAGTACTTC. It specifies CASIGGSSYKQYF.

This clonotype has only a few counts. This could be a read error, since a much larger clone is one nucleotide away. CDR3 in DNA: TGTGCCAGCAGCGTTGGGAATTCACCCCCCCACTTT. It yields the protein CASSVGNSPPHF. The chain combines TRBV9 with TRBJ1-6; D not resolved. This CDR3 contains 12 residues. From germline, CDR1 is SGDLS and CDR2 YYNGEE.

The chain employs TRBV4-1 and TRBJ2-5, with D hard to call. V lost 0 bases and J lost 1, with 6 bases in between. CDR1 is MGHRA and CDR2 is YSYEKL in the germline V gene. This CDR3 has 14 amino acids. CDR3 protein: CASSQEGVQETQYF. CDR3 nucleotide sequence: TGCGCCAGCAGCCAAGAAGGAGTCCAAGAGACCCAGTACTTC.

This clonotype was seen only a few times. The rearrangement uses TRBV28 and TRBJ2-1; 7 bases agree with TRBD1. The CDR3 spans 14 residues. From germline, CDR1 is MDHEN and CDR2 SYDVKM. The V gene end was trimmed by 3 bases and the J gene end by 9 bases; junction bases not matched to a gene: 8. CDR3 DNA: TGTGCCAGCAGTTTGGAGCTACAGGGGTTTGAGCAGTTCTTC. The encoded protein is CASSLELQGFEQFF.

This clonotype has just a few counts. The chain recombines TRBV29-1 with TRBJ2-5, with D possibly being TRBD2 (7 bases). V shed 3 bases and J shed 5 bases, with 13 bases lying between them. Germline lookup yields CDR1 SQVTM and CDR2 ANQGSEA. This CDR3 is 13 amino acids long. The CDR3 sequence is CSVDGGRQETQYF. CDR3 coding DNA: TGCAGCGTTGACGGGGGGCGGCAGGAGACCCAGTACTTC.

This clonotype was seen only once. The gene calls are TRBV20-1 and TRBJ1-1, with 7 bases that match TRBD1. The V gene's germline CDR1 is DFQATT and CDR2 SNEGSKA (reference sequence). This CDR3 is 14 amino acids long. The ends lost 5 bases at V and 4 bases at J; junction bases unmatched: 10. The chain's CDR3 is CSASYRGPGTEAFF. Here the CDR3 DNA reads TGCAGTGCTTCTTACAGGGGCCCGGGCACTGAAGCTTTCTTT.

With respect to this clonotype: One junction end does not reproduce the germline sequence, and a read error may be involved. The chain's CDR3 is CASSLNGPRASHEQYF. CDR3 in DNA: TGTGCCAGCAGCTTGAATGGGCCCCGCGCCTCCCACGAGCAGTACTTC. The chain joins TRBV7-9 to TRBJ2-7; D ambiguous. Per the germline V gene, CDR1 is SEHNR and CDR2 is FQNEAQ (reference sequence). The CDR3 has 16 amino acids.

This rearrangement joins TRBV12-3 or TRBV12-4 to TRBJ2-7, with D possibly TRBD1 on 7 matching bases. The CDR3 extends over 15 amino acids. Trimming left V 2 bases short and J 5 bases short, with 16 bases between. Written as DNA, the CDR3 is TGTGCCAGCAGTTTACGAGGAGGGGGCGGGGACGAGCAGTACTTC. Its protein is CASSLRGGGGDEQYF.

This clonotype was observed a few times. The CDR3 bases are TGTGCCACCAGCAGGGCCGGGACTAGGAGCTACAATGAGCAGTTCTTC. It yields the protein CATSRAGTRSYNEQFF. The J gene is TRBJ2-1, the V gene TRBV15, with 8 bases lining up with TRBD2. The CDR3 covers 16 residues. The germline CDR1 and CDR2 sequences are LNHNV and YYDKDF (reference sequence). V shed 3 bases and J 3 bases; nucleotides not matched to a gene: 7. Supplemented by reference TRBV15 and TRBJ2-1, the full variable domain reads DAMVIQNPRYQVTQFGKPVTLSCSQTLNHNVMYWYQQKSSQAPKLLFHYYDKDFNNEADTPDNFQSRRPNTSFCFLDIRSPGLGDTAMYLCATSRAGTRSYNEQFFGPGTRLTVL.

This clonotype was observed at least ten times. The chain has TRBV28 and TRBJ2-7; D call uncertain. This CDR3 spans 15 amino acids. The germline V gene has CDR1 MDHEN and CDR2 SYDVKM. V was clipped by 6 bases and J by 3 bases, with 18 bases between them. The CDR3 region is CASRVDRLLYYEQYF. Here the CDR3 DNA reads TGTGCCAGCAGGGTGGACCGCCTCCTCTACTACGAGCAGTACTTC. The full variable domain, its missing parts supplied by reference TRBV28 and TRBJ2-7, is DVKVTQSSRYLVKRTGEKVFLECVQDMDHENMFWYRQDPGLGLRLIYFSYDVKMKEKGDIPEGYSVSREKKERFSLILESASTNQTSMYLCASRVDRLLYYEQYFGPGTRLTVT.

The chain couples TRBV20-1 to TRBJ2-1; no reliable D call. V lost 4 bases, J lost 2 bases, and 21 bases lay in between. Per germline, CDR1 DFQATT and CDR2 SNEGSKA (reference sequence). This CDR3 contains 17 residues. The CDR3 loop reads CSAKRRPSIPPYNEQFF. CDR3 sequence (DNA): TGCAGTGCTAAGAGACGGCCGAGTATCCCCCCCTACAATGAGCAGTTCTTC.

The table lists this clonotype with a few counts. V gene TRBV6-1 combines with J gene TRBJ2-4, with a tentative D call TRBD2 (5 bases). CDR3 length equals 15 residues. The germline V gene has CDR1 MNHNS and CDR2 SASEGT. The V end was cut by 0 bases, the J end by 6 bases, with 12 bases between. The CDR3 here is CASSEAIGRGNIQYF. CDR3 nucleotides: TGTGCCAGCAGTGAAGCGATAGGACGGGGAAACATTCAGTACTTC.

This clonotype occurred a few times. This sequence joins TRBV4-1 and TRBJ2-7, with D perhaps matching TRBD1 (6 bases). V lost 4 bases and J lost 1, with 11 bases in between. This CDR3 region has 14 residues. In germline, CDR1 is MGHRA, CDR2 YSYEKL. The CDR3 nucleotides read TGCGCCAGCAGCCTACACAGGGATTCCTACGAGCAGTACTTC. Residues: CASSLHRDSYEQYF.

This clonotype was counted between two and nine times. V and J are TRBV2 and TRBJ1-2; 7 nucleotides line up with TRBD1. Germline V gene data show CDR1 as SNHLY and CDR2 as FYNNEI. The CDR3 extends over 17 amino acids. With V trimmed by 7 bases and J by 8 bases, 22 bases remained unmatched. CDR3: CASKVGGTEWMGRGYTF. DNA for the CDR3: TGTGCCAGCAAAGTGGGGGGGACAGAATGGATGGGACGGGGCTACACCTTC. The variable domain in full, with the rest retrieved from reference TRBV2 and TRBJ1-2, is EPEVTQTPSHQVTQMGQEVILRCVPISNHLYFYWYRQILGQKVEFLVSFYNNEISEKSEIFDDQFSVERPDGSNFTLKIRSTKLEDSAMYFCASKVGGTEWMGRGYTFGSGTRLTVV.

In this sample, this clonotype turned up many times. The rearrangement uses TRBV10-3 and TRBJ2-3; 7 bases fit TRBD1. The germline V gene has CDR1 ENHRY and CDR2 SYGVKD. The CDR3 totals 15 residues. The V and J ends lost 6 bases and 0 bases, in that order; junction bases with no gene match: 6. The CDR3 DNA sequence: TGTGCCATCAGGACGACAGGGTCTAGCACAGATACGCAGTATTTT. It encodes CAIRTTGSSTDTQYF.

The chain is built from TRBV4-1 and TRBJ2-5; 9 bases align to TRBD1. V lost 7 bases, J lost 11 bases, and 14 bases stayed unmatched. CDR1 and CDR2 (germline): MGHRA, YSYEKL. The CDR3 length is 14 residues. This CDR3 reads CASMGTGGSGEQYF. In DNA form, the CDR3 reads TGCGCCAGCATGGGAACAGGGGGCTCGGGGGAGCAGTACTTC.

The chain recombines TRBV20-1 with TRBJ2-3, with 8 bases aligning to TRBD2. This CDR3 region has 13 residues. V lost 3 bases and J lost 3; bases outside the gene matches: 2. Germline loops: CDR1 DFQATT, CDR2 SNEGSKA (reference sequence). The CDR3 DNA sequence: TGCAGTGCTAGCGGGAGGGCTACAGATACGCAGTATTTT. Amino acid sequence: CSASGRATDTQYF.

This clonotype was counted a few times. The chain employs TRBV6-5 and TRBJ1-2, with D tentatively TRBD1 (6 bases). Trimming took off 6 bases at V and 1 base at J, with 12 bases between the two ends. CDR1 and CDR2 (germline): MNHEY, SVGAGI. CDR3 size: 14 residues. Written as DNA, the CDR3 is TGTGCCAGCAGACGGACAGCCGGTAACTATGGCTACACCTTC. The encoded protein is CASRRTAGNYGYTF.

This clonotype appeared a few times. V is TRBV7-2 and J is TRBJ2-1, with 11 bases identical to TRBD2. J gave up 6 bases and V 6 bases, and 7 bases lay outside the gene matches. The CDR3 is made up of 15 amino acids. Germline-derived CDR1 and CDR2 are SGHTA and FQGNSA. CDR3 residues: CASRMGLAASNEQFF. Written as DNA, the CDR3 is TGTGCCAGCAGAATGGGACTAGCGGCTAGCAATGAGCAGTTCTTC.

This chain uses TRBV29-1 with TRBJ2-1; D assignment may be TRBD1 or TRBD2 (7 bases each). The CDR3 loop spans 14 amino acids. V dropped 7 bases and J dropped 1 base, with 14 bases sitting between them. Germline loops: CDR1 SQVTM, CDR2 ANQGSEA. CDR3 sequence reads: CSAPGGGSYNEQFF. DNA of the CDR3: TGCAGCGCACCAGGGGGGGGATCCTACAATGAGCAGTTCTTC.